The 13 T cell receptor beta chains below were found in one sample sequenced in a study of response to subunit inactivated influenza vaccine. TCRdb used MiXCR to reprocess the RT-PCR reads, holding one entry per CDR3 protein. This sample carries 200,000 to 300,000 distinct CDR3 sequences, 9% to 15% of them seen once, and the ten largest clones take over 6.5%. The sample consisted of non-naive T cells sorted from PBMCs, taken 14 days before vaccination. These receptors originate from a man over 45 who received an inactivated influenza vaccine.

Only one count was recorded for this clonotype. The genes are TRBV27 and TRBJ1-6; perhaps TRBD1 as D (6 bases). The CDR3 has 17 amino acids. Germline CDR1 is MNHEY and CDR2 is SMNVEV (reference sequence). V lost 5 bases and J 0 bases, leaving 14 bases between the germline ends. The CDR3 protein is CASSRGNQSSYNSPLHF. The CDR3 coding sequence is TGTGCCAGCAGTAGGGGGAATCAGAGCTCCTATAATTCACCCCTCCACTTT.

This clonotype was counted ten times or more. The rearrangement links TRBV29-1 to TRBJ2-2, with D hard to call. Germline CDR1 reads SQVTM; CDR2 reads ANQGSEA. The CDR3 has 11 residues. The V end was cut by 6 bases, the J end by 5 bases, with 7 bases between. The CDR3, as DNA: TGCAGCGTCCCAAGTACCGGGGAGCTGTTTTTT. Protein sequence: CSVPSTGELFF.

The J gene is TRBJ2-3, the V gene TRBV5-1, with 7 bases identical to TRBD2. V shed 1 base and J 1 base; nucleotides not matched to a gene: 9. Germline lookup yields CDR1 SGHRS and CDR2 YFSETQ. The CDR3 has 17 residues. The CDR3 region has the DNA TGCGCCAGCAGCTTGCCCGTGGCGGGAGCGGGCACAGATACGCAGTATTTT. It yields the protein CASSLPVAGAGTDTQYF.

This clonotype was recorded a few times. This sequence joins TRBV20-1 and TRBJ2-7; 11 positions match TRBD2. The CDR3 extends over 16 amino acids. The germline V gene encodes CDR1 DFQATT and CDR2 SNEGSKA (reference sequence). The V and J ends lost 1 base and 0 bases, in that order; junction bases with no gene match: 5. The CDR3 coding sequence is TGCAGTGCTAGAGTTTTAGCGGGAGGGTTCTCCTACGAGCAGTACTTC. Translated, it gives CSARVLAGGFSYEQYF.

At least ten counts were recorded for this clonotype. V gene TRBV15 combines with J gene TRBJ2-7, with D tentatively TRBD1 (5 bases). Trimming left V 0 bases short and J 2 bases short, with 11 bases between. The germline CDR1 and CDR2 sequences are LNHNV and YYDKDF (reference sequence). The CDR3 loop spans 15 amino acids. Written as DNA, the CDR3 is TGTGCCACCAGCAGAGATGGGGCACGGACCTACGAGCAGTACTTC. It codes for CATSRDGARTYEQYF.

This clonotype was seen repeatedly, ten times or more. The chain employs TRBV5-1 and TRBJ1-5; D unclear. The germline V gene has CDR1 SGHRS and CDR2 YFSETQ. V gave up 3 bases and J gave up 6 bases, with 16 bases separating them. This CDR3 is built from 15 residues. The CDR3 sequence: CASSWAGLSGQPQHF. The CDR3 DNA is TGCGCCAGCAGCTGGGCCGGCCTTTCAGGTCAGCCCCAGCATTTT. Drawing the rest from reference TRBV5-1 and TRBJ1-5, the complete variable domain is KAGVTQTPRYLIKTRGQQVTLSCSPISGHRSVSWYQQTPGQGLQFLFEYFSETQRNKGNFPGRFSGRQFSNSRSEMNVSTLELGDSALYLCASSWAGLSGQPQHFGDGTRLSIL.

This clonotype was observed a few times. CDR3 nucleotides: TGCGCCAGCAGCTCGGGACAGGGGGATTACGAGCAGTACTTC. Its protein is CASSSGQGDYEQYF. The chain links TRBV5-1 to TRBJ2-7; 11 bases are shared with TRBD1. V trimming: 3 bases; J trimming: 4 bases; junction bases outside the gene matches: 3. Germline V gene lookup returns CDR1 SGHRS and CDR2 YFSETQ. The CDR3 totals 14 residues.

V gene TRBV7-2 combines with J gene TRBJ2-1; D is undetermined. The CDR3 contains 13 residues. Trimming took off 5 bases at V and 4 bases at J, with 9 bases between the two ends. From germline, CDR1 is SGHTA and CDR2 FQGNSA. CDR3 nucleotides: TGTGCCAGCAGCCCTTCCTTTTACAATGAGCAGTTCTTC. Translation gives CASSPSFYNEQFF.

The V gene is TRBV4-3, the J gene TRBJ2-1; 7 bases are a match to TRBD2. CDR3 size: 16 residues. From germline, CDR1 is LGHNA and CDR2 YSLEER. Trimming cost V 0 bases and J 12 bases; bases outside gene matches: 14. The CDR3 coding sequence is TGCGCCAGCAGCCAAGATTTCGTAGCGTCAGCGGGGAGGCAGTTCTTC. Translated, it gives CASSQDFVASAGRQFF.

This rearrangement joins TRBV11-2 to TRBJ2-7; unclear D gene. The CDR3 spans 13 residues. The germline V gene has CDR1 SGHAT and CDR2 FQNNGV. V was cut by 6 bases and J by 5 bases, with 14 bases left in between. CDR3 coding DNA: TGTGCCAGCAGACTGGGCCTGGGAAACGAGCAGTACTTC. Its protein is CASRLGLGNEQYF.

This chain uses TRBV28 with TRBJ1-4; 8 bases fit TRBD1. The CDR3 is made up of 17 amino acids. CDR1 is MDHEN, CDR2 SYDVKM, per germline. With 7 bases clipped from V and 0 bases from J, the junction kept 10 bases outside the gene matches. CDR3 nucleotide sequence: TGTGCCAGCAACCCCGGGACAGGAAGACCAACTAATGAAAAACTGTTTTTT. Its protein product is CASNPGTGRPTNEKLFF.

This clonotype was found a few times. V is TRBV18 and J is TRBJ1-4; 8 bases line up with TRBD1. Germline V gene data show CDR1 as KGHSH and CDR2 as LQKENI. The junction had 11 bases not matched to a gene; V was cut back by 3 bases and J by 8 bases. The CDR3 loop spans 16 amino acids. Here the CDR3 reads CASSPFGQGGEEKLFF. The CDR3 DNA reads as TGTGCCAGCTCACCCTTCGGACAGGGCGGGGAGGAAAAACTGTTTTTT.

The table lists this clonotype with a few counts. The chain uses TRBV18 and TRBJ2-1; 7 bases are a match to TRBD1. The CDR3 runs to 14 residues. Trimming at V came to 6 bases and at J to 6 bases, leaving 8 bases not matched to a gene. Germline CDR1 reads KGHSH; CDR2 reads LQKENI. Here the CDR3 DNA reads TGTGCCAGCTCTCCGGGACAGATTCCCAATGAGCAGTTCTTC. As protein: CASSPGQIPNEQFF.